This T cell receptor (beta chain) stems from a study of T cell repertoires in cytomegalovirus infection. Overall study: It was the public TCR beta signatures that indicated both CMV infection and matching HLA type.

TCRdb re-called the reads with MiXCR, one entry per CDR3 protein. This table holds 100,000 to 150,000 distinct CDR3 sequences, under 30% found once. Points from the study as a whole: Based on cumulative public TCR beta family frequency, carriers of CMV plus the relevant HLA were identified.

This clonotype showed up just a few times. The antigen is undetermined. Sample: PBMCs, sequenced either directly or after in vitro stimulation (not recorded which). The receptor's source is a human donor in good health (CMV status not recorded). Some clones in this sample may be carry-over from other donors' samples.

The CDR3 DNA is TGTGCCAGCCACGGAGGGAGCTCCTACAATGAGCAGTTCTTC. It codes for CASHGGSSYNEQFF. The chain couples TRBV28 to TRBJ2-1; D possibly corresponds to TRBD2 (6 bases). Germline V CDR1 and CDR2: MDHEN, SYDVKM. The CDR3 totals 14 residues. Trimming removed 8 bases at V and 0 bases at J, with 11 bases between. Combining the CDR3 with reference TRBV28 and TRBJ2-1 gives the whole variable domain DVKVTQSSRYLVKRTGEKVFLECVQDMDHENMFWYRQDPGLGLRLIYFSYDVKMKEKGDIPEGYSVSREKKERFSLILESASTNQTSMYLCASHGGSSYNEQFFGPGTRLTVL.